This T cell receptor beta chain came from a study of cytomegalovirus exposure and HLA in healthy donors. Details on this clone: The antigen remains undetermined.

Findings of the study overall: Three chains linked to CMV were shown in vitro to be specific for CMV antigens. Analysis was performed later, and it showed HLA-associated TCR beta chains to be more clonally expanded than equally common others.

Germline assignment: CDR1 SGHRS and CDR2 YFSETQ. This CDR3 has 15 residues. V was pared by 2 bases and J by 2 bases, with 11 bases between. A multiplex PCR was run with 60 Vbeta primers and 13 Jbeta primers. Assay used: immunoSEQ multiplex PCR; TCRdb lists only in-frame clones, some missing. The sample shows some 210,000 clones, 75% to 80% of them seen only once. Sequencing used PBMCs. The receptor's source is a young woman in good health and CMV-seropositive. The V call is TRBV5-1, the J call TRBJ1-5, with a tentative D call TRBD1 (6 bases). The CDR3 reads CASSLGDIGNQPQHF. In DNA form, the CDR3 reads TGCGCCAGCAGCTTAGGGGACATTGGCAATCAGCCCCAGCATTTT. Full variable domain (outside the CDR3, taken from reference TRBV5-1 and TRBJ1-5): KAGVTQTPRYLIKTRGQQVTLSCSPISGHRSVSWYQQTPGQGLQFLFEYFSETQRNKGNFPGRFSGRQFSNSRSEMNVSTLELGDSALYLCASSLGDIGNQPQHFGDGTRLSIL.